Below, 32 T cell receptor beta chains from the same sample are listed, as sequenced in a study of blood T cell repertoires in COVID-19. TCRdb's copy holds only in-frame clones and misses some; the assay was immunoSEQ multiplex PCR. The data hold around 150,000 clones, with 80% observed a single time. The specimen sequenced was PBMCs or T cells enriched from blood (not recorded which). Source of these receptors: a woman aged 55-69 years who had recovered from COVID-19.

The chain combines TRBV30 with TRBJ1-2, with D maybe TRBD1 (6 bases). CDR1 is GTSNPN, CDR2 SVGIG, per germline (reference sequence). Trimming stripped 0 bases from V and 4 bases from J, with 12 bases between. CDR3 length: 14 residues. CDR3 coding DNA: TGTGCCTGGAGTGTAGGGTTAGGGGGCTATGGCTACACCTTC. Protein product: CAWSVGLGGYGYTF.

The CDR3: CASSFRPMGYTF. In DNA form, the CDR3 reads TGTGCCAGCAGCTTCAGGCCTATGGGCTACACCTTC. The V gene is TRBV5-8, the J gene TRBJ1-2; no reliable D call. V was clipped by 2 bases and J by 8 bases, with 10 bases between them. Germline loops: CDR1 SGHTS, CDR2 YDEGEE. The CDR3 covers 12 residues.

CDR3 bases: TGTGCCAGCAGCCCAGATCTAGCCAAAAACATTCAGTACTTC. Its translation: CASSPDLAKNIQYF. This sequence joins TRBV9 and TRBJ2-4; D gene ambiguous. The CDR3 has 14 residues. V lost 4 bases to trimming and J lost 0 bases, with 8 bases between them. Germline assignment: CDR1 SGDLS and CDR2 YYNGEE. The full variable domain, with the rest looked up from reference TRBV9 and TRBJ2-4, is DSGVTQTPKHLITATGQRVTLRCSPRSGDLSVYWYQQSLDQGLQFLIQYYNGEERAKGNILERFSAQQFPDLHSELNLSSLELGDSALYFCASSPDLAKNIQYFGAGTRLSVL.

This clone was seen more than once but under ten times. V usage is TRBV7-8 and J usage is TRBJ1-3; D is perhaps TRBD1 (5 bases). V was cut by 5 bases and J by 8 bases, with 16 bases left in between. The CDR3 length is 14 residues. CDR1 SGHVS and CDR2 FQNEAQ come from the germline V gene. The DNA for the CDR3 is TGTGCCAGCAGCCCCGGCAGGGTGAAAGACACCATATATTTT. Protein sequence: CASSPGRVKDTIYF.

This chain uses TRBV13 with TRBJ2-5; TRBD1 might be the D (6 bases). Germline CDR1 reads PRHDT; CDR2 reads FYEKMQ (reference sequence). The V gene lost 0 bases and the J gene lost 5 bases, with 13 bases spanning the gap. The CDR3 runs to 15 residues. This chain's CDR3 is CASSLGETGRETQYF. The CDR3 nucleotides are TGTGCCAGCAGCTTAGGGGAGACAGGTCGGGAGACCCAGTACTTC. Based on the CDR3 plus reference TRBV13 and TRBJ2-5, the full variable domain is AAGVIQSPRHLIKEKRETATLKCYPIPRHDTVYWYQQGPGQDPQFLISFYEKMQSDKGSIPDRFSAQQFSDYHSELNMSSLELGDSALYFCASSLGETGRETQYFGPGTRLLVL.

The rearrangement links TRBV2 to TRBJ1-6; D gene uncertain. From germline, CDR1 is SNHLY and CDR2 FYNNEI. V dropped 8 bases and J dropped 7 bases, with 9 bases sitting between them. The CDR3 totals 12 residues. CDR3 residues: CASEPQNSPLHF. The CDR3 nucleotides are TGTGCCAGCGAACCGCAGAATTCACCCCTCCACTTT.

The chain couples TRBV11-2 to TRBJ2-2; D is uncertain. This CDR3 has 13 amino acids. CDR1 and CDR2 (germline): SGHAT, FQNNGV. V lost 0 bases, J lost 8 bases, and 7 bases lay in between. CDR3 nucleotides: TGTGCCAGCAGCTTAGATCTAACGGGGGAGCTGTTTTTT. It codes for CASSLDLTGELFF.

The V gene is TRBV19, the J gene TRBJ2-1; D may be TRBD2 (5 bases). The CDR3 is 15 amino acids. Germline CDR1 LNHDA, CDR2 SQIVND (reference sequence). Trimming took 3 bases from V and 6 from J, leaving 15 bases between them. CDR3 nucleotide sequence: TGTGCCAGTAGTATTTTCTCCACGGGGAGCAATGAGCAGTTCTTC. This gives the protein CASSIFSTGSNEQFF.

The J gene is TRBJ1-1, the V gene TRBV11-2; no clear D. CDR1 is SGHAT and CDR2 is FQNNGV in the germline V gene. There are 16 residues in the CDR3. Trimming cost V 2 bases and J 4 bases, with 17 bases left between them. This chain's CDR3 is CASSLNFGSPGTEAFF. In DNA, the CDR3 is TGTGCCAGCAGCTTAAATTTTGGCAGTCCTGGCACTGAAGCTTTCTTT. The full variable domain, in which reference TRBV11-2 and TRBJ1-1 provide the parts outside the CDR3, is EAGVAQSPRYKIIEKRQSVAFWCNPISGHATLYWYQQILGQGPKLLIQFQNNGVVDDSQLPKDRFSAERLKGVDSTLKIQPAKLEDSAVYLCASSLNFGSPGTEAFFGQGTRLTVV.

J is TRBJ1-1 and V is TRBV11-3; 10 nucleotides line up with TRBD1. Trimming cost V 5 bases and J 5 bases; bases outside gene matches: 2. Germline-derived CDR1 and CDR2 are SGHNT and YENEEA. The CDR3 has 13 amino acids. This chain's CDR3 is CASSQDRGTEAFF. The DNA for the CDR3 is TGTGCCAGCAGCCAGGACAGGGGGACTGAAGCTTTCTTT.

This clone has only one observation. The V gene is TRBV7-2, the J gene TRBJ1-2, with a possible D match to TRBD1 (5 bases). Trimming removed 1 base from V and 6 bases from J, with 9 bases in between. The germline CDR1 and CDR2 sequences are SGHTA and FQGNSA. This CDR3 region has 13 residues. CDR3 in amino acids: CASSLVWGDGYTF. Written as DNA, the CDR3 is TGTGCCAGCAGCTTAGTTTGGGGGGATGGCTACACCTTC.

The DNA of the CDR3 is TGTGCCAGCAGTGCGGCAGGATCTGAAGCTTTCTTT. It encodes CASSAAGSEAFF. The rearrangement links TRBV2 to TRBJ1-1; D gene ambiguous. Trimming cost V 4 bases and J 6 bases, with 9 bases left between them. The CDR3 length is 12 residues. Germline V gene sequence: CDR1 SNHLY, CDR2 FYNNEI.

This sequence joins TRBV7-9 and TRBJ2-7, with D unclear. Germline CDR1 and CDR2: SEHNR and FQNEAQ (reference sequence). Between the trimmed V and J ends, which lost 0 bases and 1 base, there was a span of 13 bases. CDR3 length equals 16 residues. CDR3 bases: TGTGCCAGCAGCTTAGCGCACGGTGCCCAATCCTACGAGCAGTACTTC. As protein: CASSLAHGAQSYEQYF.

In its sample, this clone was seen a few times. V usage is TRBV2 and J usage is TRBJ2-7; D ambiguous. This CDR3 has 13 residues. V was clipped by 6 bases and J by 6 bases, with 15 bases between them. Germline loops: CDR1 SNHLY, CDR2 FYNNEI. The chain's CDR3 is CASRELTSGEQYF. For the CDR3, the DNA is TGTGCCAGCAGGGAACTCACATCGGGCGAGCAGTACTTC.

The chain is built from TRBV18 and TRBJ1-1; perhaps TRBD1 as D (5 bases). The CDR3 covers 12 residues. The germline gives CDR1 KGHSH, CDR2 LQKENI. The V end was cut by 6 bases, the J end by 9 bases, with 14 bases between. CDR3 sequence reads: CASSEDRAQAFF. CDR3 nucleotide sequence: TGTGCCAGCTCGGAAGACAGAGCTCAAGCTTTCTTT.

The chain combines TRBV9 with TRBJ2-5; D is perhaps TRBD2 (5 bases). V lost 0 bases to trimming and J lost 1 base, with 10 bases between them. CDR3 length: 15 amino acids. Germline assignment: CDR1 SGDLS and CDR2 YYNGEE. CDR3 in amino acids: CASSVVDGLQETQYF. Written as DNA, the CDR3 is TGTGCCAGCAGCGTAGTGGACGGACTCCAAGAGACCCAGTACTTC.

The gene calls are TRBV5-6 and TRBJ1-5; no reliable D call. The CDR3 sequence is 12 residues long. Trimming took 5 bases from V and 9 from J, leaving 12 bases between them. Germline V CDR1 and CDR2: SGHDT, YYEEEE. The DNA of the CDR3 is TGTGCCAGCAGTTCTGGCTCTTCGCCCCAGCATTTT. Its protein product is CASSSGSSPQHF. The whole variable domain, filled in from reference TRBV5-6 and TRBJ1-5, reads DAGVTQSPTHLIKTRGQQVTLRCSPKSGHDTVSWYQQALGQGPQFIFQYYEEEERQRGNFPDRFSGHQFPNYSSELNVNALLLGDSALYLCASSSGSSPQHFGDGTRLSIL.

The CDR3 coding sequence is TGTGCCAGCAGCCAAGACGATGGGGGGGGAACTGAAGCTTTCTTT. This translates into CASSQDDGGGTEAFF. The rearrangement uses TRBV4-2 and TRBJ1-1; the D gene is possibly TRBD1 (5 bases). The ends were cut back, 0 bases at V and 5 bases at J, with 13 bases in the middle. From germline, CDR1 is LGHNA and CDR2 YNFKEQ. The CDR3 is 15 amino acids.

J is TRBJ1-1 and V is TRBV2; possible D gene TRBD1, 5 bases. Trimming took 7 bases from V and 3 from J, leaving 6 bases between them. The CDR3 is 11 amino acids. The germline CDR1 and CDR2 sequences are SNHLY and FYNNEI. This chain's CDR3 is CASKGDTEAFF. As DNA, the CDR3 is TGTGCCAGCAAAGGGGACACTGAAGCTTTCTTT.

The gene calls are TRBV19 and TRBJ2-3, with 13 bases matching TRBD2. This CDR3 is 16 amino acids long. Germline loops: CDR1 LNHDA, CDR2 SQIVND (reference sequence). V dropped 8 bases and J dropped 5; count of bases not matched to a gene: 10. Here the CDR3 DNA reads TGTGCCAGTCGCCCCGGACTAGCGGGGGCTCGAGATACGCAGTATTTT. Translation gives CASRPGLAGARDTQYF. Full variable domain (remainder filled in from reference TRBV19 and TRBJ2-3): DGGITQSPKYLFRKEGQNVTLSCEQNLNHDAMYWYRQDPGQGLRLIYYSQIVNDFQKGDIAEGYSVSREKKESFPLTVTSAQKNPTAFYLCASRPGLAGARDTQYFGPGTRLTVL.

V gene TRBV6-1 combines with J gene TRBJ1-3; the match to TRBD1 covers 7 bases. The V and J ends lost 2 bases and 0 bases, in that order; junction bases with no gene match: 16. The CDR3 is 20 amino acids. Per the germline V gene, CDR1 is MNHNS and CDR2 is SASEGT. The CDR3, as DNA: TGTGCCAGCAGTGAAAGTATGTGGGTTAGACAGGGACACTCTGGAAACACCATATATTTT. As protein: CASSESMWVRQGHSGNTIYF.

The chain employs TRBV5-8 and TRBJ1-1; 7 bases line up with TRBD1. Looked up from germline, CDR1 is SGHTS and CDR2 is YDEGEE. The CDR3 covers 13 residues. Trimming at V came to 6 bases and at J to 3 bases, leaving 5 bases not matched to a gene. The CDR3 coding sequence is TGTGCCAGCACCAAAGACAGGGACACTGAAGCTTTCTTT. Amino acid sequence: CASTKDRDTEAFF.

The J gene is TRBJ2-3, the V gene TRBV10-1, with D possibly TRBD1 on 5 matching bases. The CDR3 is made up of 14 amino acids. The germline V gene encodes CDR1 WNHNN and CDR2 SYGVQD (reference sequence). Trimming took 8 bases from V and 0 from J, leaving 12 bases between them. The CDR3 region has the DNA TGCGCCAGCCAAGGACCAGGGAGCACAGATACGCAGTATTTT. Its protein is CASQGPGSTDTQYF.

This clone was observed a handful of times. V is TRBV7-3 and J is TRBJ2-1; D not certain. This CDR3 is 13 amino acids long. The V and J ends lost 3 bases and 2 bases respectively, with 5 bases between them. Germline-derived CDR1 and CDR2 are SGHTA and FQGTGA. The CDR3 sequence is CASSFSAYNEQFF. The CDR3 DNA follows: TGTGCCAGCAGCTTCAGCGCCTACAATGAGCAGTTCTTC.

The V call is TRBV7-6, the J call TRBJ1-2, with 9 bases matching TRBD1. Germline CDR1 is SGHVS and CDR2 is FNYEAQ. V gave up 4 bases and J gave up 5 bases; unmatched junction bases: 5. This CDR3 contains 14 residues. CDR3 DNA: TGTGCCAGCAGCTCCACAGGGGGCGCGTATGGCTACACCTTC. Translation: CASSSTGGAYGYTF.

J is TRBJ2-1 and V is TRBV10-1; 8 bases are shared with TRBD2. The V and J ends lost 3 bases and 6 bases, in that order; junction bases with no gene match: 4. Germline CDR1 WNHNN, CDR2 SYGVQD (reference sequence). The CDR3 contains 14 residues. The CDR3 coding sequence is TGCGCCAGCAGTGAAGCGGGGGAATCCAATGAGCAGTTCTTC. Translation gives CASSEAGESNEQFF.

This clone was seen many times. The chain links TRBV10-1 to TRBJ2-2, with TRBD1 matching 9 bases. The germline V gene has CDR1 WNHNN and CDR2 SYGVQD (reference sequence). The J segment lost 4 bases and the V segment lost 6 bases, leaving 6 bases of the junction unmatched. The CDR3 length is 15 residues. CDR3 loop: CASSGQGIATGELFF. The CDR3 DNA reads TGCGCCAGCAGCGGACAGGGGATAGCCACCGGGGAGCTGTTTTTT.

Here the CDR3 reads CASSFGSGAEQFF. The CDR3 nucleotides read TGTGCCAGCAGCTTTGGGTCTGGGGCCGAGCAGTTCTTC. The V call is TRBV7-9, the J call TRBJ2-1; TRBD1 is a possible D gene (5 bases). The germline gives CDR1 SEHNR, CDR2 FQNEAQ (reference sequence). This CDR3 comprises 13 residues. The V and J ends lost 3 bases and 10 bases respectively, with 13 bases between them.

The chain carries TRBV10-3 and TRBJ2-7; D ambiguous. The germline V and J ends were trimmed by 6 bases and 1 base, with 16 bases remaining between them. There are 15 residues in the CDR3. Germline loops: CDR1 ENHRY, CDR2 SYGVKD. The CDR3 reads CAIRGIYGSSYEQYF. The CDR3 region has the DNA TGTGCCATCAGGGGCATTTACGGCAGTTCCTACGAGCAGTACTTC.

The chain joins TRBV2 to TRBJ1-1; the D gene is possibly TRBD1 (6 bases). CDR3 length equals 15 residues. CDR1 is SNHLY, CDR2 FYNNEI, per germline. The germline V and J ends were trimmed by 3 bases and 4 bases, with 15 bases remaining between them. DNA for the CDR3: TGTGCCAGCAGTGACCTGGGGGGGGCGTTCACTGAAGCTTTCTTT. Amino acids: CASSDLGGAFTEAFF.

CDR3 in amino acids: CASRPSNTGELFF. The CDR3 DNA sequence: TGTGCCAGCAGACCTAGCAACACCGGGGAGCTGTTTTTT. The J gene is TRBJ2-2, the V gene TRBV6-4; D is perhaps TRBD2 (5 bases). The CDR3 spans 13 residues. The germline gives CDR1 MRHNA, CDR2 SNTAGT. Trimming left V 6 bases short and J 2 bases short, with 7 bases between.

The V and J genes are TRBV15 and TRBJ2-5; tentatively, D is TRBD2 (6 bases). The CDR3 runs 18 residues. Germline V CDR1 and CDR2: LNHNV, YYDKDF (reference sequence). Between the trimmed V and J ends, which lost 5 bases and 2 bases, there was a span of 24 bases. This CDR3 is CATSGGVTTVGLQETQYF. The CDR3 nucleotides are TGTGCCACCAGCGGAGGGGTTACGACGGTTGGACTTCAAGAGACCCAGTACTTC.